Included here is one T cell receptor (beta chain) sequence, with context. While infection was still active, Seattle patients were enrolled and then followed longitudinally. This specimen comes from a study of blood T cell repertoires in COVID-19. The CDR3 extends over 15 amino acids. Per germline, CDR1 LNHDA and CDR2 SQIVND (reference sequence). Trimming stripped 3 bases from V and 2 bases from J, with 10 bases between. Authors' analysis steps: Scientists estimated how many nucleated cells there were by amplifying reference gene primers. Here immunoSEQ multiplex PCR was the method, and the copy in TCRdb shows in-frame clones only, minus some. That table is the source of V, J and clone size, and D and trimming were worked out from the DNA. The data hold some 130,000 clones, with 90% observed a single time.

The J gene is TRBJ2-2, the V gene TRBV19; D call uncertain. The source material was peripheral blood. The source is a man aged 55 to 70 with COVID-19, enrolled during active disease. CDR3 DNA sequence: TGTGCCAGTAGTATCCAACAGCTCAACACCGGGGAGCTGTTTTTT. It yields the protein CASSIQQLNTGELFF.